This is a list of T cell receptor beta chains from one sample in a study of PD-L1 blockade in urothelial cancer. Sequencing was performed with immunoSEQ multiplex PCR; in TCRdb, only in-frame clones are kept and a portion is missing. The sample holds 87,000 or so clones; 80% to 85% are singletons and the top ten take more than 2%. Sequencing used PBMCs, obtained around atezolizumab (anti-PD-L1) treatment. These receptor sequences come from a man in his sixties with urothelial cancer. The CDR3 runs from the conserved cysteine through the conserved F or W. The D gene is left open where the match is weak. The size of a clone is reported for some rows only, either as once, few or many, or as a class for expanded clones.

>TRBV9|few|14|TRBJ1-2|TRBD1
TGTGCCAGCAGTAGGGACAGGGGGAACTATGGCTACACCTTC
CASSRDRGNYGYTF
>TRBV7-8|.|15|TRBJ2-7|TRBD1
TGTGCCAGCAGCTTGGGGACAGGGGCGGTTTACGAGCAGTACTTC
CASSLGTGAVYEQYF
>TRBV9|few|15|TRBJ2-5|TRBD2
TGTGCCAGCAGCCGCGGGGGTGGCGGAAAAGAGACCCAGTACTTC
CASSRGGGGKETQYF
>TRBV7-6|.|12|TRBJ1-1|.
TGTGCCAGCAGCTTAGATCGGAGTGAAGCTTTCTTT
CASSLDRSEAFF
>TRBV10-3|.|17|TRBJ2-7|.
TGTGCCATCAGTGAGGTTGACGGCAGGACCCACGGGAAGGAGCAGTACTTC
CAISEVDGRTHGKEQYF
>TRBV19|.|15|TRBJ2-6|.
TGTGCCAGTAGTATAGTCTACTCTGGGGCCAACGTCCTGACTTTC
CASSIVYSGANVLTF
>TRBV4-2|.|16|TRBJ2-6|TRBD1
TGTGCCAGCAGCCGAGAACAGGGGCCCGGGGCCAACGTCCTGACTTTC
CASSREQGPGANVLTF
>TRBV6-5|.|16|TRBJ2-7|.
TGTGCCAGCAGTTATCTGGGGGCCAATCTCTTCTACGAGCAGTACTTC
CASSYLGANLFYEQYF
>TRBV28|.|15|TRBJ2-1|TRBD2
TGTGCCAGCAGTTTATATACTAGCGGGAGGAGGGAGCAGTTCTTC
CASSLYTSGRREQFF
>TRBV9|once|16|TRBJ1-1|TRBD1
TGTGCCAGCAGCGTAGATCTCGGAGGGGGCGGGACTGAAGCTTTCTTT
CASSVDLGGGGTEAFF
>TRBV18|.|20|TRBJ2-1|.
TGTGCCAGCTCACCAAGTTTGGCAGGGTCCAGCCCGAGCTCCTACAATGAGCAGTTCTTC
CASSPSLAGSSPSSYNEQFF
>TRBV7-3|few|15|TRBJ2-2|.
TGTGCCAGCAGCCCGGGACTGGAGAGTGTAGGGGAGCTGTTTTTT
CASSPGLESVGELFF
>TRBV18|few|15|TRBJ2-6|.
TGTGCCAGCTCACTACAGGGCTCTGGGGCCAACGTCCTGACTTTC
CASSLQGSGANVLTF
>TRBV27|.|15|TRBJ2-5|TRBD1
TGTGCCAGCAGTTTACTGGGGACAGGTAAAGAGACCCAGTACTTC
CASSLLGTGKETQYF
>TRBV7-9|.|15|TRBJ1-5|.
TGTGCCAGCAGCTTGGTGGGGGGGGCCAATCAGCCCCAGCATTTT
CASSLVGGANQPQHF
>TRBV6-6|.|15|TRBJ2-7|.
TGTGCCAGCAGACCTCCTCTAGCTAGCTCCTACGAGCAGTACTTC
CASRPPLASSYEQYF
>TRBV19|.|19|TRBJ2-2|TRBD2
TGTGCCAGTACCCAAGGGACTAGCGGGGTAGGGCAGAGGACCGGGGAGCTGTTTTTT
CASTQGTSGVGQRTGELFF
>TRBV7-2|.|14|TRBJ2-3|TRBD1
TGTGCCAGCAGCCAGCAGGGGGCCACAGATACGCAGTATTTT
CASSQQGATDTQYF
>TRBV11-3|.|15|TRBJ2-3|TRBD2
TGTGCCAGCAGCCCGACGGGACTAGCGGGGGATACGCAGTATTTT
CASSPTGLAGDTQYF
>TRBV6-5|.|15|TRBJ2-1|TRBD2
TGTGCCACCAGCAGTCAACGGGGGGGCCAGAATGAGCAGTTCTTC
CATSSQRGGQNEQFF
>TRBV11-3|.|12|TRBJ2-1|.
TGTGCCAGCAGCGGAAGACTCGCGGAGCAGTTCTTC
CASSGRLAEQFF
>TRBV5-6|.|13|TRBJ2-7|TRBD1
TGTGCCAGCAGCTTCCGGGACAGTGGTTGGCAGTACTTC
CASSFRDSGWQYF
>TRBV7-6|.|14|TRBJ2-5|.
TGTGCCAGCAGCTTAACACAGTTGGGAGAGACCCAGTACTTC
CASSLTQLGETQYF
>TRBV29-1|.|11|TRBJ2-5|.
TGCAGCGTTGGGGCAGAAGAGACCCAGTACTTC
CSVGAEETQYF
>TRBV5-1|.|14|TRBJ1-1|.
TGCGCCAGCAGCTTGGAACTCCTGAACACTGAAGCTTTCTTT
CASSLELLNTEAFF
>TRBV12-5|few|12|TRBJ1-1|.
TGTGCTAGTGGTTTACAGTCCACTGAAGCTTTCTTT
CASGLQSTEAFF
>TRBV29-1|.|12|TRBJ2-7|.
TGCAGCACCTTGACATATGCCTACGAGCAGTACTTC
CSTLTYAYEQYF
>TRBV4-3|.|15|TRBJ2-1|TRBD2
TGCGCCAGCAGCCAAGTTGGCGGGAGTTACAATGAGCAGTTCTTC
CASSQVGGSYNEQFF
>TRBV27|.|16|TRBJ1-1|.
TGTGCCAGCAGTTTATCTCGTACCGCGGATAACACTGAAGCTTTCTTT
CASSLSRTADNTEAFF
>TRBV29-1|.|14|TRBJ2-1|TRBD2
TGCAGCGTTGATCCGGGACTAGTAAACAATGAGCAGTTCTTC
CSVDPGLVNNEQFF
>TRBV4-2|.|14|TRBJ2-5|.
TGTGCCAGCAGCTCAAAACAGGGTGGAGAGACCCAGTACTTC
CASSSKQGGETQYF
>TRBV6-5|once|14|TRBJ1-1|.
TGTGCCAGCACCGCGAGGCGGGGGCACACTGAAGCTTTCTTT
CASTARRGHTEAFF
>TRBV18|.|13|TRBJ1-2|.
TGTGCCAGCTCGCTACAGGAGAACTATGGCTACACCTTC
CASSLQENYGYTF
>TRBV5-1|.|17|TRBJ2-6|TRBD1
TGCGCCAGCAGCAAGAGGCAGGGGGCCTCTGGGGCCAACGTCCTGACTTTC
CASSKRQGASGANVLTF
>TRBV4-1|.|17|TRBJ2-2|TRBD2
TGCGCCAGCAGCCAAGATCTACTAGCGGTAAACACCGGGGAGCTGTTTTTT
CASSQDLLAVNTGELFF
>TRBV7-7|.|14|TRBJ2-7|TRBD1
TGTGCCAGCAGCCCGGGACAGGGGTCTCGCGAGCAGTACTTC
CASSPGQGSREQYF
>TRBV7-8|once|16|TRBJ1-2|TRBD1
TGTGCCAGCAGCGAAGATACAGGGGTCCGCAACTATGGCTACACCTTC
CASSEDTGVRNYGYTF
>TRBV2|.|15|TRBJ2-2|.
TGTGCCAGCAGTGATGCGGGGGCCTACACCGGGGAGCTGTTTTTT
CASSDAGAYTGELFF
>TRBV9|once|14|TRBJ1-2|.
TGTGCCAGCAGCGTAGAGGAGGAGAGCTATGGCTACACCTTC
CASSVEEESYGYTF
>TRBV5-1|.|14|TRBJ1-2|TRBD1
TGCGCCAGCAGCTCGAGGACAGGGGGCTATGGCTACACCTTC
CASSSRTGGYGYTF
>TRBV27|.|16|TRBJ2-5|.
TGTGCCAGCAGTTCCACCAGACTAGTATATCAAGAGACCCAGTACTTC
CASSSTRLVYQETQYF
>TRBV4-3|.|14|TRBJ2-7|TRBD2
TGCGCCAGCAGCCAATCAGCGGGAGGCTACGAGCAGTACTTC
CASSQSAGGYEQYF
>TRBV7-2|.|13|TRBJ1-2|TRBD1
TGTGCCAGCAGCTTAGAGGGGGCGATGGGCTACACCTTC
CASSLEGAMGYTF
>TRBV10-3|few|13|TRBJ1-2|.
TGTGCCATCAGTGGGCAGGTTCACTATGGCTACACCTTC
CAISGQVHYGYTF
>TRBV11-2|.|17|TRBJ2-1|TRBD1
TGTGCCAGCAGCTTCGACAGGGTGTTTTTCTCCTACAATGAGCAGTTCTTC
CASSFDRVFFSYNEQFF
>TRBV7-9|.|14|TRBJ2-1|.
TGTGCCAGCAGCTTAGTGGCAGGGGACAATGAGCAGTTCTTC
CASSLVAGDNEQFF
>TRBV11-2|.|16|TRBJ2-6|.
TGTGCCAGCACTCCCCGTGACTCCTCTGGGGCCAACGTCCTGACTTTC
CASTPRDSSGANVLTF
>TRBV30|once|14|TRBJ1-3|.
TGTGCCTGGAGTGTACCCCCCCAGAGAAACACCATATATTTT
CAWSVPPQRNTIYF
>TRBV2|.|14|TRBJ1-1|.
TGTGCCAGCAGTCGGGGGGGGGTTTACACTGAAGCTTTCTTT
CASSRGGVYTEAFF
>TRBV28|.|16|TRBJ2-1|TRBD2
TGTGCCAGCAGTACTCAGACTAGCGGTCTCTACAATGAGCAGTTCTTC
CASSTQTSGLYNEQFF